Sequencing of this T cell receptor (beta chain) was carried out in a study of beta chain features in type 1 diabetes. Points from the study as a whole: VDJ junctions in type 1 diabetes patients carried more deletions and fewer insertions. Shorter TCRB CDR3s, moderately but significantly so, marked every one of the four CD4+ subsets in Type 1 diabetes patients.

All of the isolated RNA was reverse transcribed, so expressed TCRB transcripts were sequenced. Some clones are missing from TCRdb's copy, which holds only in-frame ones; the method was immunoSEQ multiplex PCR. The sample consists of 600,000 to 700,000 clones, under 15% of them appearing once. A remark on this clone: Its target is not known.

Sorted populations all exceeded 98% purity. Germline V gene lookup returns CDR1 LNHDA and CDR2 SQIVND (reference sequence). The CDR3 extends over 16 amino acids. V was clipped by 4 bases and J by 9 bases; unmatched bases: 11. What was sequenced was naive CD4+ T cells from blood. The TCR comes from a young man with type 1 diabetes. The chain links TRBV19 to TRBJ2-1, with 11 nucleotides matching TRBD2. The DNA for the CDR3 is TGTGCCAGTAGTACTAGCGGGGGGACGGTCGTCGGTGAGCAGTTCTTC. This gives the protein CASSTSGGTVVGEQFF.